Below, one TCR beta chain is given with its context. Sequenced by immunoSEQ multiplex PCR; TCRdb stores in-frame clones only, minus some. The data show approximately 180,000 clones, roughly nine tenths seen once. The sample comes from a study of blood T cell repertoires in COVID-19. The overall study: Sites in the United States, Italy and Spain provided acute and convalescent COVID-19 samples. Sources were T cells, B-cell-depleted T cells, or PBMCs; the material itself was cDNA or gDNA.

Germline CDR1 MNHEY, CDR2 SVGAGI. V gave up 5 bases and J gave up 4 bases; unmatched junction bases: 2. CDR3 length equals 15 residues. Participants came from around 25 US areas, aged about 18 to 95 years. Clinical history reported by participants formed the basis on which cohorts were assigned. The TCR was taken from a woman between 35 and 50 years old with acute COVID-19. Sequencing input: PBMCs or T cells enriched from blood (not recorded which). The genes are TRBV6-5 and TRBJ2-2, with 12 bases that match TRBD2. CDR3 bases: TGTGCCAGCAGTACTAGCGGGGGGATCACCGGGGAGCTGTTTTTT. Its protein is CASSTSGGITGELFF.